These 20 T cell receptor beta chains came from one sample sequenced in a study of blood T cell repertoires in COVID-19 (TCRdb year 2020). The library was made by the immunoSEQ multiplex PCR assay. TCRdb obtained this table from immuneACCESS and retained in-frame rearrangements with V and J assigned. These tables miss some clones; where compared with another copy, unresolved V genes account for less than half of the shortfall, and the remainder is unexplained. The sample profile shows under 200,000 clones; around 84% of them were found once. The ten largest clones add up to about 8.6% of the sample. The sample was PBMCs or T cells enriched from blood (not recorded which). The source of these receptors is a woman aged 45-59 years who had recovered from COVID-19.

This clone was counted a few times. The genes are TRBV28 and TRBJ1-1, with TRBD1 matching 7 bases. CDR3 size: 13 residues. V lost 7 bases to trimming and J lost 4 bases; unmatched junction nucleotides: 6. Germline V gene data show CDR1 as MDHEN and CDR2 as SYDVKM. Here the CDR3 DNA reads TGTGCCAGCACAGTCAACAGGGGCACTGAAGCTTTCTTT. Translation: CASTVNRGTEAFF.

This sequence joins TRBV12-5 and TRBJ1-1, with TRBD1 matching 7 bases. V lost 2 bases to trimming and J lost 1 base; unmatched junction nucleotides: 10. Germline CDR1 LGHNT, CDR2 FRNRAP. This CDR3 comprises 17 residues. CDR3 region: CASGLREGQAENTEAFF. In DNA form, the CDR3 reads TGTGCTAGTGGTTTGCGGGAAGGACAGGCTGAGAACACTGAAGCTTTCTTT. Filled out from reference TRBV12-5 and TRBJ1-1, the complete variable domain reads DARVTQTPRHKVTEMGQEVTMRCQPILGHNTVFWYRQTMMQGLELLAYFRNRAPLDDSGMPKDRFSAEMPDATLATLKIQPSEPRDSAVYFCASGLREGQAENTEAFFGQGTRLTVV.

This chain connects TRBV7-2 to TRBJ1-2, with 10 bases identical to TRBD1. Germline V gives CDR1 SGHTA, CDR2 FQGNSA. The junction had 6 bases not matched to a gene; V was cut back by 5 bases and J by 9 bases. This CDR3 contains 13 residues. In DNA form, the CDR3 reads TGTGCCAGCAGCCCCGGACAGGGGGGCAGCTACACCTTC. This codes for CASSPGQGGSYTF.

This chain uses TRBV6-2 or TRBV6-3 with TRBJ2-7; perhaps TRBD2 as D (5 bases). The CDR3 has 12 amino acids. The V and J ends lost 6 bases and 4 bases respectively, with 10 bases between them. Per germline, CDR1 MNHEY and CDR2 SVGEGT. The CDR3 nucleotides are TGTGCCAGCAGCGCACGGGGATACGAGCAGTACTTC. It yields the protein CASSARGYEQYF.

The CDR3 sequence is CASSRVPYQPQHF. CDR3 nucleotide sequence: TGTGCCAGCAGCAGGGTCCCATATCAGCCCCAGCATTTT. The V call is TRBV6-5, the J call TRBJ1-5; the D gene is possibly TRBD1 (5 bases). V was pared by 6 bases and J by 5 bases, with 11 bases between. The CDR3 is 13 residues long. CDR1 and CDR2 from the germline V gene are MNHEY and SVGAGI.

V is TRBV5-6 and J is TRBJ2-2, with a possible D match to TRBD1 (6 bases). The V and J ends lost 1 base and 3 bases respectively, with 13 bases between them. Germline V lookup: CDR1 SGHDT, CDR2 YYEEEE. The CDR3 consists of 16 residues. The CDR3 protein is CASSLIGTLHTGELFF. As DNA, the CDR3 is TGTGCCAGCAGCTTGATCGGGACATTACACACCGGGGAGCTGTTTTTT.

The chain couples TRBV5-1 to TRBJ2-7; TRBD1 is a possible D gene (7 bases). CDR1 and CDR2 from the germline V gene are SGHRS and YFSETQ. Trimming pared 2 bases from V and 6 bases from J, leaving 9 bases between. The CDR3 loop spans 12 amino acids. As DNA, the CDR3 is TGCGCCAGCAGCTTCAGGGGGGCCGAGCAGTACTTC. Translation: CASSFRGAEQYF. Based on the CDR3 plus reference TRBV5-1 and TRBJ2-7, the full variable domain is KAGVTQTPRYLIKTRGQQVTLSCSPISGHRSVSWYQQTPGQGLQFLFEYFSETQRNKGNFPGRFSGRQFSNSRSEMNVSTLELGDSALYLCASSFRGAEQYFGPGTRLTVT.

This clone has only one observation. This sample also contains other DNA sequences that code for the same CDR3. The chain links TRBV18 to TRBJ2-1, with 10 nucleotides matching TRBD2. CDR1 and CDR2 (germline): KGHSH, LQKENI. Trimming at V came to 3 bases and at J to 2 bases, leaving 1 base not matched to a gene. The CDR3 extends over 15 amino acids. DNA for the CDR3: TGTGCCAGCTCACCGCTAGCGGGAGCCTACAATGAGCAGTTCTTC. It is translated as CASSPLAGAYNEQFF.

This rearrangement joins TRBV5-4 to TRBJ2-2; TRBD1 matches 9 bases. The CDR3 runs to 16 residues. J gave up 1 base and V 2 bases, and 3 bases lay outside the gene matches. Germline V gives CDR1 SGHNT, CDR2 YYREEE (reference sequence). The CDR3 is CASSFWTGVNTGELFF. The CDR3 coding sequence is TGTGCCAGCAGCTTTTGGACAGGGGTGAACACCGGGGAGCTGTTTTTT.

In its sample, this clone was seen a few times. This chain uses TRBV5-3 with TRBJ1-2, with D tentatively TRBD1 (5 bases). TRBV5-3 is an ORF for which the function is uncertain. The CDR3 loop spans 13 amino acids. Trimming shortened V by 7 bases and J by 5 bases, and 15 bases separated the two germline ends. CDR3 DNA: TGTGCCAGATCCCCCCAGGGACTTTATGGCTACACCTTC. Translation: CARSPQGLYGYTF.

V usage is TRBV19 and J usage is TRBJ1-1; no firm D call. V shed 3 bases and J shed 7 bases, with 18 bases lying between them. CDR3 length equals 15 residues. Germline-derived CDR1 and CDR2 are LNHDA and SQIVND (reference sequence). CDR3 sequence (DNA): TGTGCCAGTAGTATTGGTCCTCGGGATAGGGTTGAAGCTTTCTTT. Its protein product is CASSIGPRDRVEAFF.

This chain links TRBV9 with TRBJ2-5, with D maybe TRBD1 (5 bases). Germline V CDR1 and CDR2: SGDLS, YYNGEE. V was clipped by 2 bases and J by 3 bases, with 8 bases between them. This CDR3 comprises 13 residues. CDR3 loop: CASSVVGEETQYF. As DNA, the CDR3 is TGTGCCAGCAGCGTCGTAGGGGAAGAGACCCAGTACTTC.

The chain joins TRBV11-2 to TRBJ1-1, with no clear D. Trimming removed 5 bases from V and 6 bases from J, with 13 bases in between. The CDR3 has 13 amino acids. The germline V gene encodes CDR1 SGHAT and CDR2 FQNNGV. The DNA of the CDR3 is TGTGCCAGCAGCCGCAGCGGGTCCGCTGAAGCTTTCTTT. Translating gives CASSRSGSAEAFF.

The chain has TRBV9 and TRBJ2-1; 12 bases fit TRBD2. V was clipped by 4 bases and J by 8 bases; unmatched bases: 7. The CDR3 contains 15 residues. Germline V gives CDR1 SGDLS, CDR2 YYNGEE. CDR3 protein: CASSLGLAGFHEQFF. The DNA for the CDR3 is TGTGCCAGCAGCTTGGGACTAGCGGGCTTCCATGAGCAGTTCTTC.

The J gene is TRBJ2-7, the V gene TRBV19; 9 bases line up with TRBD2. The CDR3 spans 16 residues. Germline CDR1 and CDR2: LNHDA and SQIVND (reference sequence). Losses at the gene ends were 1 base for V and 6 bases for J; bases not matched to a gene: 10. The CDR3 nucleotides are TGTGCCAGTAGTATAGTAGGCGGGGGGGCCGGTCGCGAGCAGTACTTC. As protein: CASSIVGGGAGREQYF.

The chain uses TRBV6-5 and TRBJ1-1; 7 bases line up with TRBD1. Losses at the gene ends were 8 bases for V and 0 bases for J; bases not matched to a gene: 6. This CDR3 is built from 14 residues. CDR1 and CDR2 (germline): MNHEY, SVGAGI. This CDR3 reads CASQDRRMNTEAFF. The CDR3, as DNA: TGTGCCAGCCAGGACAGGCGCATGAACACTGAAGCTTTCTTT.

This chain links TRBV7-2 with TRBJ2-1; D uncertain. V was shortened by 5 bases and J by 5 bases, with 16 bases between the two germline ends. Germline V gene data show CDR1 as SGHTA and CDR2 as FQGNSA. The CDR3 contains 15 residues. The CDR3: CASSQQPSVDNEQFF. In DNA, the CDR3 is TGTGCCAGCAGCCAACAGCCCTCAGTGGACAATGAGCAGTTCTTC.

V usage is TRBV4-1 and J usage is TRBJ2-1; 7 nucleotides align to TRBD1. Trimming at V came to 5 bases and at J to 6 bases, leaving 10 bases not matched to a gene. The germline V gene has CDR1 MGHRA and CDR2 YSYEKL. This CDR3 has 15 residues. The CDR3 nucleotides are TGCGCCAGCAGCAAACTCGGGACAGCGTTCAATGAGCAGTTCTTC. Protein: CASSKLGTAFNEQFF.

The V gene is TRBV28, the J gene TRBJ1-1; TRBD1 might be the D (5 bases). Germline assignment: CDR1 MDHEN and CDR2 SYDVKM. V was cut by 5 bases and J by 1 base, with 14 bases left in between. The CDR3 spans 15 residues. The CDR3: CASSLSGPGNTEAFF. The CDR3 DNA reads TGTGCCAGCAGTCTTTCAGGGCCCGGGAACACTGAAGCTTTCTTT.

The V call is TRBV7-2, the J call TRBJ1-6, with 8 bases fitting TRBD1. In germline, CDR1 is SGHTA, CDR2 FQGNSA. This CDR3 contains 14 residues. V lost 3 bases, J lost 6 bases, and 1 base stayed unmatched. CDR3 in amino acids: CASSLDRVNSPLHF. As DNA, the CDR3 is TGTGCCAGCAGCTTGGACAGGGTTAATTCACCCCTCCACTTT.